This entry is about one T cell receptor (beta chain). Antigen specificity is unknown. This entry comes from a study of PD-L1 blockade in urothelial cancer. For the study at large: Analysis of blood occurred 3 weeks (second dose) and 6 weeks after treatment start. Study-wide points: Those with durable benefit had larger increases in tumor-associated blood clones at 3 weeks.

Time point noted: peripheral blood 6 weeks after treatment start. Patients were living with locally advanced or metastatic urothelial carcinoma. Germline-derived CDR1 and CDR2 are SEHNR and FQNEAQ (reference sequence). V gave up 3 bases and J gave up 5 bases; unmatched junction bases: 12. The length of the CDR3 is 17 residues. TCRdb keeps only in-frame clones here, not all; method: immunoSEQ multiplex PCR. Here the sample spans about 35,000 clones, over 65% being singletons. The rearrangement joins TRBV7-9 to TRBJ2-5; TRBD2 matches at 10 bases. This TCR was recovered from a man in his forties with urothelial cancer. The sequences come from PBMCs, collected around atezolizumab (anti-PD-L1) treatment. CDR3 bases: TGTGCCAGCAGCTTCCCCCTAGCGGGAGCGACGAAGGAGACCCAGTACTTC. Translation gives CASSFPLAGATKETQYF.